This TCR beta chain was observed in a study of cytomegalovirus exposure and HLA in healthy donors. Primers for the PCR totalled 60 Vbeta and 13 Jbeta. Assay used: immunoSEQ multiplex PCR; TCRdb lists only in-frame clones, some missing. The table lists roughly 150,000 clones, under 90% of them singletons. CDR1 is LNHDA and CDR2 is SQIVND in the germline V gene (reference sequence). This CDR3 has 16 amino acids. V shed 5 bases and J 5 bases; nucleotides not matched to a gene: 6. This receptor was taken from a male donor in good health and CMV-seronegative. Material: PBMCs. The chain recombines TRBV19 with TRBJ2-1; 13 nucleotides line up with TRBD2. This CDR3 reads CASSLGLAGVDNEQFF. In DNA, the CDR3 is TGTGCCAGTAGTCTAGGACTAGCGGGAGTGGACAATGAGCAGTTCTTC.